The T cell receptor (beta chain) described here comes from a study of vaccination and CD4 T cells after COVID-19 (dated by TCRdb to between 2022 and 2023). As for the study more broadly: Convalescent patients had a positive SARS-CoV-2 result on nasal swab PCR, and of these patients, about ten had mild disease and one had severe disease. In around nine COVID-19 convalescent patients and 4 infection-naive healthy vaccine recipients, the spike-specific CD4+ TCR repertoire before mRNA vaccination was compared with the repertoire after mRNA vaccination. The cultures were stimulated with overlapping spike peptide pools from SARS-CoV-2 and from the common cold coronaviruses HCoV-NL63, HCoV-OC43 and HCoV-229E. Two doses of either the Pfizer-BioNTech BNT162b2 vaccine (n=8) or the Moderna mRNA-1273 vaccine (n=2) were administered to participants. Post-COVID blood samples were collected from convalescent patients a median of approximately 93 days after diagnosis, with a range of about 30 to 161 days. In the convalescent cohort there were six males and four females, among whom were two Hispanic individuals, seven Caucasians, two Asians and one multiracial person. Control cultures received a CEFX viral epitope pool as the positive control, an HIV-1 Nef peptide pool as the negative control, or no peptide. The time from the second vaccine dose to post-vaccine blood sampling had a median of roughly 79 days and ranged from about 14 to 241 days.

Library generation was performed with PCR. At the Johns Hopkins FTIC core, DNA from the cultured CD4+ T cells underwent TCR sequencing with the Oncomine TCR Beta short-read assay. Genomic DNA was extracted from the cultured CD4+ T cells with the QIAamp micro DNA kit. Oncomine TCR Beta libraries from cultured CD4+ T cells were pooled with unique dual indexes and sequenced on an Illumina iSeq 100. Regarding the original processing steps: Non-productive sequences were filtered out, and CDR3s that did not start with C, did not end with F or W, or were shorter than 7 amino acids were discarded. Antigen-specific clonotypes were identified using the MANAFEST web application through comparison of peptide-stimulated wells with reference and other culture wells. An FDR below 0.05, an odds ratio above 5, and a productive frequency above 0.1% in at least two of three replicate wells were required for clones to be considered positive. Clonotypes that were significantly expanded in both SARS-CoV-2 spike wells and at least one common cold coronavirus spike condition were defined as cross-reactive. Using R version 3.6.1, CDR3 homology was evaluated through Levenshtein distances (stringdist) along with unrooted phylogenetic trees (ape). TCRdb reworked the public reads: Q25 trimming with fastp, MiXCR clone assembly, productive beta chains retained. Here each entry gathers all rows of one CDR3 protein and keeps the most common genes and DNA. The V and J calls were determined by TCRdb, not by the authors. Across this sample there are 5,700 or so distinct CDR3 sequences, with 45% to 60% seen only once. The top ten hold approximately 32% of the sample.

Read against the paper, the sample's treatment or condition label means: 10-day PBMC culture with coronavirus spike peptide pools or control peptides (ViraFEST assay). The ViraFEST assay, used in the study, expanded antigen-specific T cells with peptide pools and then identified the expanded clonotypes through TCR sequencing. The convalescent patients' positive SARS-CoV-2 PCR tests were from March to December 2020, which was before the Alpha, Beta and Delta variants emerged in the United States. Each well held two million PBMCs cultured with about 9.8 ug/ml peptide pools in IMDM containing 5% human AB serum and 9 to 10 IU/ml IL-2. On days 3 and 7, half of the culture medium was replaced with fresh IL-2-containing medium. After about nine days of culture, CD4+ T cells were isolated by negative selection with the EasySep CD4+ T cell isolation kit. Ficoll-Paque Plus gradient centrifugation was used to isolate PBMCs from whole blood, and the isolated PBMCs were then either used fresh or cryopreserved at -140C. Culture conditions were generally each tested in triplicate wells.

V gives up 3 bases and J gives up 0 bases, and the segment between their germline ends measures 5 bases. Taken from the germline V gene, the CDR1 and CDR2 loops are KGHSH and LQKENI. Including cysteine and phenylalanine, the CDR3 has 13 amino acids. The kept DNA is CDR3 alone, 39 bases in frame from the first base. A word on this clonotype: Its antigen target is currently unknown. Nothing much larger sits one base from this clone, and base qualities are not available.

General conclusions and limits of the study: The median count of SARS-CoV-2-reactive clonotypes went up from around 21 after infection to 30 to 40 after vaccination, although the change was not significant. Of the vaccine-specific clones found in convalescent patients, nearly all (304 of 307) were mono-reactive for SARS-CoV-2 spike instead of being cross-reactive with common cold coronaviruses. Among convalescent patients, a median about 90% of the SARS-CoV-2-reactive clones seen after vaccination appeared only after vaccination, which suggests priming specific to the vaccine. The study included relatively few convalescent patients and did not analyze early timepoints after natural infection.

The sample consisted of CD4+ T cells from blood, cultured in vitro. The chain couples TRBV18 to TRBJ1-1, with the D gene call left open. The receptor was derived from a human donor who had recovered from COVID-19. The DNA reads as follows: TGTGCCAGCTCACCTCAGTTGAACACTGAAGCTTTCTTT. It translates to CASSPQLNTEAFF.